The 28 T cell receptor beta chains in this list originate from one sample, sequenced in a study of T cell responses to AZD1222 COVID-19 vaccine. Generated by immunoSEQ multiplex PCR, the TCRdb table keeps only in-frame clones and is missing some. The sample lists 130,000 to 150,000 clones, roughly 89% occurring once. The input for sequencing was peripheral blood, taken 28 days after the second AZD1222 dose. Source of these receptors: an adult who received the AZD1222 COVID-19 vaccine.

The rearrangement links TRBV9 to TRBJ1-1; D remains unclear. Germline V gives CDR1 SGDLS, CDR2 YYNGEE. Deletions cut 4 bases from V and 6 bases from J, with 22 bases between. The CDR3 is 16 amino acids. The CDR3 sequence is CASSPSGLILPPEAFF. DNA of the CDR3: TGTGCCAGCAGCCCCTCGGGCCTGATATTACCTCCTGAAGCTTTCTTT.

The CDR3, as DNA: TGTGCCTGGAGTGACGGGCAAACTTATGGCTACACCTTC. This encodes CAWSDGQTYGYTF. The gene calls are TRBV30 and TRBJ1-2, with D hard to call. CDR1 and CDR2 (germline): GTSNPN, SVGIG (reference sequence). V dropped 1 base and J dropped 5 bases, with 11 bases sitting between them. CDR3 length: 13 amino acids.

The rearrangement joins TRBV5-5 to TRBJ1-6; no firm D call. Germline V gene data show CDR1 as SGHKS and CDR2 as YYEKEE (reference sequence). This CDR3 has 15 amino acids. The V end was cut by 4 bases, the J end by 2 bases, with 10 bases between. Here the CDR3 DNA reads TGTGCCAGCAGCCGAGAAGAGACCTATAATTCACCCCTCCACTTT. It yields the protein CASSREETYNSPLHF.

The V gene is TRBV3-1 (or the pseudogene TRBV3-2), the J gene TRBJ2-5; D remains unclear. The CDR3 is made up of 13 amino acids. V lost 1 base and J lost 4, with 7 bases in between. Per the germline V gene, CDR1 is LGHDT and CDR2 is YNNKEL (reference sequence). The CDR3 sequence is CASSQGPRETQYF. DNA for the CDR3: TGTGCCAGCAGCCAAGGGCCGCGAGAGACCCAGTACTTC.

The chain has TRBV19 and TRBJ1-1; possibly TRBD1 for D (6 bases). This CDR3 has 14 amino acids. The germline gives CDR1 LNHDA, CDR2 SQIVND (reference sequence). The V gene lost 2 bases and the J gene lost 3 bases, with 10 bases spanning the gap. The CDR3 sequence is CASSIRGGDTEAFF. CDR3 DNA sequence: TGTGCCAGTAGTATAAGGGGGGGAGACACTGAAGCTTTCTTT.

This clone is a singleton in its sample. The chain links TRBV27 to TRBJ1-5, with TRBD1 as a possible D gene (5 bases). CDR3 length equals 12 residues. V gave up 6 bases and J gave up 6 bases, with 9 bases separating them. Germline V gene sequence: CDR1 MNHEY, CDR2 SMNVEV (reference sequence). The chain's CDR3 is CASSWRGQPQHF. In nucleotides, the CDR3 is TGTGCCAGCAGCTGGAGGGGTCAGCCCCAGCATTTT.

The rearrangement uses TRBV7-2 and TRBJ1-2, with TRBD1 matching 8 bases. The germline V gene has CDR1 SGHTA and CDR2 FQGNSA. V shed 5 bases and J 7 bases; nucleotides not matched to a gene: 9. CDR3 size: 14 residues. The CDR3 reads CASSDGQGAGGYTF. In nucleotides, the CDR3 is TGTGCCAGCAGCGATGGCCAGGGGGCAGGTGGCTACACCTTC.

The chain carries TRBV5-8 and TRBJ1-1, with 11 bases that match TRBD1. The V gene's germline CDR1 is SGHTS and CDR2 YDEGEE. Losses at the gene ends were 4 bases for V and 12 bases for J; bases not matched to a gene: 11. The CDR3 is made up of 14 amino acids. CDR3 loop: CASSDVPGQGETFF. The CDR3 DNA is TGTGCCAGCAGCGATGTCCCGGGACAGGGGGAAACTTTCTTT.

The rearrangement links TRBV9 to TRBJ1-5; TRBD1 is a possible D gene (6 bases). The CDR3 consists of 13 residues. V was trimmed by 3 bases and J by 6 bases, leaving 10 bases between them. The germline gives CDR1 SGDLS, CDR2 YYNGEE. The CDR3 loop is CASSAGEGQPQHF. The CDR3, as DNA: TGTGCCAGCAGCGCAGGGGAGGGTCAGCCCCAGCATTTT.

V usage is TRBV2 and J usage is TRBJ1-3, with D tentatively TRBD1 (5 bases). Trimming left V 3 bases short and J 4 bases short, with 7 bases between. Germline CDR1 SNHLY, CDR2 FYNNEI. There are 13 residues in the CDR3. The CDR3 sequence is CASSDWGGNTIYF. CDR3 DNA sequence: TGTGCCAGCAGTGATTGGGGCGGAAACACCATATATTTT.

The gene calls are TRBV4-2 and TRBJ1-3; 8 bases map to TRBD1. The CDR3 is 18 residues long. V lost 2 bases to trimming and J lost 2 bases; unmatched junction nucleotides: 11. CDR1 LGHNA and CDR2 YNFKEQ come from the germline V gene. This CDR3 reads CASSQKWDRFPPGNTIYF. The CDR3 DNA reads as TGTGCCAGCAGCCAAAAGTGGGACAGGTTTCCCCCTGGAAACACCATATATTTT.

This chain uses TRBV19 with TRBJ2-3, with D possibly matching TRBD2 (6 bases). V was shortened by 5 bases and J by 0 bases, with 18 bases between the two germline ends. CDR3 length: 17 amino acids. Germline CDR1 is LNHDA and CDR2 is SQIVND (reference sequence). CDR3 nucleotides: TGTGCCAGTAGTCGTCGGTCCGGAGGGGTGAGCACAGATACGCAGTATTTT. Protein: CASSRRSGGVSTDTQYF. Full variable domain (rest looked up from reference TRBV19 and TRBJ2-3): DGGITQSPKYLFRKEGQNVTLSCEQNLNHDAMYWYRQDPGQGLRLIYYSQIVNDFQKGDIAEGYSVSREKKESFPLTVTSAQKNPTAFYLCASSRRSGGVSTDTQYFGPGTRLTVL.

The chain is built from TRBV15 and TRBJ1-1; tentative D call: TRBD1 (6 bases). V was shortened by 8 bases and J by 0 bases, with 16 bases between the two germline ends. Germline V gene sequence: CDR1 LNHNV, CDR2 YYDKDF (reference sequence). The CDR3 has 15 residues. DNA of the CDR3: TGTGCCACCGGGTCTCCGGACAGCCTGAACACTGAAGCTTTCTTT. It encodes CATGSPDSLNTEAFF. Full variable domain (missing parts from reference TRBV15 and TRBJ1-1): DAMVIQNPRYQVTQFGKPVTLSCSQTLNHNVMYWYQQKSSQAPKLLFHYYDKDFNNEADTPDNFQSRRPNTSFCFLDIRSPGLGDTAMYLCATGSPDSLNTEAFFGQGTRLTVV.

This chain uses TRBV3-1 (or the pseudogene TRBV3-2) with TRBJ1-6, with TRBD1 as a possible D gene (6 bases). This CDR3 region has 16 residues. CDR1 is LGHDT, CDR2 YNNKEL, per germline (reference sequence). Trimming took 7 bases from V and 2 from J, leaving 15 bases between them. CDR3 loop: CASTQTGGPYNSPLHF. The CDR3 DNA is TGTGCCAGCACCCAGACTGGGGGGCCCTATAATTCACCCCTCCACTTT.

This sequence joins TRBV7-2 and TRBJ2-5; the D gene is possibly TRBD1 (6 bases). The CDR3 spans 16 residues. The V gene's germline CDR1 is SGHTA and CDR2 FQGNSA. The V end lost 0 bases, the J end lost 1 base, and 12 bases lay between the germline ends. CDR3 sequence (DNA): TGTGCCAGCAGCTTAGCGCTGCGGACAGTCCAAGAGACCCAGTACTTC. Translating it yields CASSLALRTVQETQYF.

The CDR3 protein is CASSSQDGGAVSTEAFF. DNA of the CDR3: TGTGCCAGCAGCAGTCAGGACGGGGGGGCGGTTTCCACTGAAGCTTTCTTT. The chain combines TRBV21-1 with TRBJ1-1. TRBV21-1 is a pseudogene locus. The CDR3 spans 17 residues.

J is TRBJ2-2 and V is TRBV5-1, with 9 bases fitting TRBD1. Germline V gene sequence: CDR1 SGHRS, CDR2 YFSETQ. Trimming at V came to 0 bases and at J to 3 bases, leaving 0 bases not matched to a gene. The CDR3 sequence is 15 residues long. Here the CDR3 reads CASSLGTGDTGELFF. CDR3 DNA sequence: TGCGCCAGCAGCTTGGGGACAGGGGACACCGGGGAGCTGTTTTTT.

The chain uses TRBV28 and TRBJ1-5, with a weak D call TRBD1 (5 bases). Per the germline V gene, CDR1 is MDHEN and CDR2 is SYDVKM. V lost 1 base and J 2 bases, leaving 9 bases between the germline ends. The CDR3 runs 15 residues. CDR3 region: CASSLFGGGNQPQHF. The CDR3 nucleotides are TGTGCCAGCAGTTTATTCGGGGGAGGCAATCAGCCCCAGCATTTT.

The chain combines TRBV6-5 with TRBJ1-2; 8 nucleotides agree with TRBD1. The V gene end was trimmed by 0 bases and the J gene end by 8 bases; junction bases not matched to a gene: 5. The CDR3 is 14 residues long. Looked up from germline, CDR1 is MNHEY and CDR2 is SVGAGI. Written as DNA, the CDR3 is TGTGCCAGCAGTTACTCGCAGGGGGCTGGAGGCTACACCTTC. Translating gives CASSYSQGAGGYTF.

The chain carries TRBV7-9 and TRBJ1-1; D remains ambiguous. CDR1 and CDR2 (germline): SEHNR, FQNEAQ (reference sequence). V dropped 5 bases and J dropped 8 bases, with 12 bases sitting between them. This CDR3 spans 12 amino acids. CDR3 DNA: TGTGCCAGCAGCCTGGGCTTTGGGGAAGCTTTCTTT. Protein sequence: CASSLGFGEAFF.

CDR3 sequence: CASSQEVLGNYGYTF. The CDR3 region has the DNA TGCGCCAGCAGCCAAGAAGTTTTAGGGAACTATGGCTACACCTTC. The chain combines TRBV4-1 with TRBJ1-2, with D hard to call. This CDR3 spans 15 amino acids. Germline V gives CDR1 MGHRA, CDR2 YSYEKL. Between the trimmed V and J ends, which lost 0 bases and 2 bases, there was a span of 10 bases.

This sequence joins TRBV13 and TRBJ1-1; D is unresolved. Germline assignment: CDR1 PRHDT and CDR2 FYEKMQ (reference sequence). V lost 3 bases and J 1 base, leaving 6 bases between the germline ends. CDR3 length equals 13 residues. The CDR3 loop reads CASSLYGNTEAFF. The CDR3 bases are TGTGCCAGCAGCTTGTACGGGAACACTGAAGCTTTCTTT.

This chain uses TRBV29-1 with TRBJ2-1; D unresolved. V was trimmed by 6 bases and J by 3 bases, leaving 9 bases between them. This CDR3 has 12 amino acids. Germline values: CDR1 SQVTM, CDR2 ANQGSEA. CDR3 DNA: TGCAGCGTAATTAGCATCTACAATGAGCAGTTCTTC. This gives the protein CSVISIYNEQFF.

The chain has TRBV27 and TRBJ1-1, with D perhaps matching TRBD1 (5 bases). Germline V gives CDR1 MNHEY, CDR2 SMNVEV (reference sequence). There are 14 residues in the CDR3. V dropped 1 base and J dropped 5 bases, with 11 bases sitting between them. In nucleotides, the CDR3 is TGTGCCAGCAGTTTATATCCAGGGTGGACTGAAGCTTTCTTT. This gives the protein CASSLYPGWTEAFF.

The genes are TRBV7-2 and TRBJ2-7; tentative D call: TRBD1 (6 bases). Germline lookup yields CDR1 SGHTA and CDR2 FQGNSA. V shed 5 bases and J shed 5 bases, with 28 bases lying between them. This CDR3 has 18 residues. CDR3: CASSLRGGAGPPSNEQYF. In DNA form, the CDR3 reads TGTGCCAGCAGCCTCCGAGGGGGTGCCGGGCCCCCGTCTAACGAGCAGTACTTC. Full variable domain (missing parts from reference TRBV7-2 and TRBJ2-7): GAGVSQSPSNKVTEKGKDVELRCDPISGHTALYWYRQSLGQGLEFLIYFQGNSAPDKSGLPSDRFSAERTGGSVSTLTIQRTQQEDSAVYLCASSLRGGAGPPSNEQYFGPGTRLTVT.

Written as DNA, the CDR3 is TGTGCCAGCAGCCTGACCGGGGGTGGAAACACCATATATTTT. It specifies CASSLTGGGNTIYF. The V gene is TRBV5-5, the J gene TRBJ1-3, with a possible D match to TRBD1 (5 bases). Germline V CDR1 and CDR2: SGHKS, YYEKEE (reference sequence). The CDR3 has 14 amino acids. The V end lost 4 bases, the J end lost 3 bases, and 11 bases lay between the germline ends. The full variable domain, completed using reference TRBV5-5 and TRBJ1-3, is DAGVTQSPTHLIKTRGQQVTLRCSPISGHKSVSWYQQVLGQGPQFIFQYYEKEERGRGNFPDRFSARQFPNYSSELNVNALLLGDSALYLCASSLTGGGNTIYFGEGSWLTVV.

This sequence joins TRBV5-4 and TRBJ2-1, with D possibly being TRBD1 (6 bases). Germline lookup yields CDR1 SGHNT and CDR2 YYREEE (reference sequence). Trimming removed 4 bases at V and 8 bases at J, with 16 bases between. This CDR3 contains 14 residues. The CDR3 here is CASSTGQFTDEQFF. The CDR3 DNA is TGTGCCAGCAGCACGGGACAATTCACCGATGAGCAGTTCTTC.

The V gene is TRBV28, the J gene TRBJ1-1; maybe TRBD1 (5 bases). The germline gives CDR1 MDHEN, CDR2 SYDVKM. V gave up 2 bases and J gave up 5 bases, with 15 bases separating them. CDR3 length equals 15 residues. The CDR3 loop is CASSLQGEERTEAFF. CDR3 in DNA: TGTGCCAGCAGTTTACAGGGCGAGGAGAGAACTGAAGCTTTCTTT. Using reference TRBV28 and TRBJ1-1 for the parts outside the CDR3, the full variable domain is DVKVTQSSRYLVKRTGEKVFLECVQDMDHENMFWYRQDPGLGLRLIYFSYDVKMKEKGDIPEGYSVSREKKERFSLILESASTNQTSMYLCASSLQGEERTEAFFGQGTRLTVV.